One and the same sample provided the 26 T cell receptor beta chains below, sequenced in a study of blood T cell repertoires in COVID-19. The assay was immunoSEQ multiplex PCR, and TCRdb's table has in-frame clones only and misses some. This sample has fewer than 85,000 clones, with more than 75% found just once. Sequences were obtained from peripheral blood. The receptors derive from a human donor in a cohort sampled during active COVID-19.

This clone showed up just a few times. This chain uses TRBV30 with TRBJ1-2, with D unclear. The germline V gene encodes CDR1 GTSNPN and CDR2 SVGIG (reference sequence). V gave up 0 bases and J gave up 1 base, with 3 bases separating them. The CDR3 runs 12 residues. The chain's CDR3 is CAWSVLNYGYTF. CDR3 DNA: TGTGCCTGGAGTGTTCTTAACTATGGCTACACCTTC. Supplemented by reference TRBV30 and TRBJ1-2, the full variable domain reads SQTIHQWPATLVQPVGSPLSLECTVEGTSNPNLYWYRQAAGRGLQLLFYSVGIGQISSEVPQNLSASRPQDRQFILSSKKLLLSDSGFYLCAWSVLNYGYTFGSGTRLTVV.

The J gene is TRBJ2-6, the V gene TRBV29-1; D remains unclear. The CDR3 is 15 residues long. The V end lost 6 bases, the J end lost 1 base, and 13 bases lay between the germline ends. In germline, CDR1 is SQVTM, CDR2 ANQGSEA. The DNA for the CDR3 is TGCAGCGTGGCCTGGGCTTTTTCTGGGGCCAACGTCCTGACTTTC. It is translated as CSVAWAFSGANVLTF.

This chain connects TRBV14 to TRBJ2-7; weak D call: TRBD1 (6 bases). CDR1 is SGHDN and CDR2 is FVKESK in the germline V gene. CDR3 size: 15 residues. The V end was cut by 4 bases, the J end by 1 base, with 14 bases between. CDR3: CASSPPTGTSYEQYF. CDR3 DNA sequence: TGTGCCAGCAGCCCACCAACAGGGACGTCCTACGAGCAGTACTTC. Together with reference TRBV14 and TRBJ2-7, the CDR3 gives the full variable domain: EAGVTQFPSHSVIEKGQTVTLRCDPISGHDNLYWYRRVMGKEIKFLLHFVKESKQDESGMPNNRFLAERTGGTYSTLKVQPAELEDSGVYFCASSPPTGTSYEQYFGPGTRLTVT.

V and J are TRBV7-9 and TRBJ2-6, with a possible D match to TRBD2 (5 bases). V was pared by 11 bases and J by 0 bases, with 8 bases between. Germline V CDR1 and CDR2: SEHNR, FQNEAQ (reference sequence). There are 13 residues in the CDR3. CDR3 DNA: TGTGCCTCTAGCAGCTCTGGGGCCAACGTCCTGACTTTC. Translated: CASSSSGANVLTF.

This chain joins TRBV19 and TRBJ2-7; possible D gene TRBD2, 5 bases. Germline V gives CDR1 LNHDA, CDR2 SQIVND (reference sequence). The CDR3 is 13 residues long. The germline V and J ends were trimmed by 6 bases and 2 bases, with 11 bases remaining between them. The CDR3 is CASSAGRAYEQYF. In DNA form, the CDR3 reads TGTGCCAGTAGCGCGGGCAGAGCCTACGAGCAGTACTTC.

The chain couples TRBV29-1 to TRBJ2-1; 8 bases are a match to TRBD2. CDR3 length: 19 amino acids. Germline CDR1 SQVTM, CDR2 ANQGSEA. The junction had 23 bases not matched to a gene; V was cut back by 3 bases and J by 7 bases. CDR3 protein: CSVEGAGEPPYNDVNEQFF. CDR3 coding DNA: TGCAGCGTTGAGGGAGCGGGGGAGCCCCCCTACAATGATGTGAATGAGCAGTTCTTC.

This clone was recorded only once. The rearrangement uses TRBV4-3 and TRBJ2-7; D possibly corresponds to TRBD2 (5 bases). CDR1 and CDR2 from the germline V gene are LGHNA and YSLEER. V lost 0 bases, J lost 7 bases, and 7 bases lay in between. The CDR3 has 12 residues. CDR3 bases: TGCGCCAGCAGCCAAGATCCGGGGGAGCAGTACTTC. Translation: CASSQDPGEQYF.

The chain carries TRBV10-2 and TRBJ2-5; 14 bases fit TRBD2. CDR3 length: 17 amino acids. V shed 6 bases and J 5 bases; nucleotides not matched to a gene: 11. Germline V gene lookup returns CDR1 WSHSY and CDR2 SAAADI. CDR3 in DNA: TGCGCCAGCAGCCTACGGACTAGCGGGGGGAATCATGAGACCCAGTACTTC. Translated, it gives CASSLRTSGGNHETQYF.

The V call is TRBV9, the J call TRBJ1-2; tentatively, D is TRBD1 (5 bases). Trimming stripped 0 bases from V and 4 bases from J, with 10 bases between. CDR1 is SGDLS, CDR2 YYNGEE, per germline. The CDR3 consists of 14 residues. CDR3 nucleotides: TGTGCCAGCAGCGTAGTTGGGGGGGGCTATGGCTACACCTTC. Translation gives CASSVVGGGYGYTF.

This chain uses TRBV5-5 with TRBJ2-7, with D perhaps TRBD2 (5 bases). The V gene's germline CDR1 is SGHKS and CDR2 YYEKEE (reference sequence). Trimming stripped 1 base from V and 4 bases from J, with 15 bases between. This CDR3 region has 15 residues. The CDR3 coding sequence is TGTGCCAGCAGCTTGATACCAGGACTCGGTTACGAGCAGTACTTC. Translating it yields CASSLIPGLGYEQYF.

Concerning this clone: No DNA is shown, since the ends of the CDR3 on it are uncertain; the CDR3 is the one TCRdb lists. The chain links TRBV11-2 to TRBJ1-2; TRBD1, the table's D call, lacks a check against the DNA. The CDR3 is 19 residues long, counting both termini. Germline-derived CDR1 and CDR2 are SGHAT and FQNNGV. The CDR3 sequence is CASSLSLDKGTDSNYGYTF.

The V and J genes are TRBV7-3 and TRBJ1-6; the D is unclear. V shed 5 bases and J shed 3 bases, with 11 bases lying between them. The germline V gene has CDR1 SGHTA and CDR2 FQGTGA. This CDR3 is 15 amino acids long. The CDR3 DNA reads TGTGCCAGCAGCCCCCGAGGGAACTATAATTCACCCCTCCACTTT. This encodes CASSPRGNYNSPLHF.

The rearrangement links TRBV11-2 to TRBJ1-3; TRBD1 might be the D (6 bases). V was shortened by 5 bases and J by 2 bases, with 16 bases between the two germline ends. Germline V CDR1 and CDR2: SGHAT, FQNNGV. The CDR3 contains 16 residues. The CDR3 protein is CASSTRHRDTGNTIYF. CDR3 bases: TGTGCCAGCAGCACACGACACAGGGATACTGGAAACACCATATATTTT. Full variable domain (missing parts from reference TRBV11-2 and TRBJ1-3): EAGVAQSPRYKIIEKRQSVAFWCNPISGHATLYWYQQILGQGPKLLIQFQNNGVVDDSQLPKDRFSAERLKGVDSTLKIQPAKLEDSAVYLCASSTRHRDTGNTIYFGEGSWLTVV.

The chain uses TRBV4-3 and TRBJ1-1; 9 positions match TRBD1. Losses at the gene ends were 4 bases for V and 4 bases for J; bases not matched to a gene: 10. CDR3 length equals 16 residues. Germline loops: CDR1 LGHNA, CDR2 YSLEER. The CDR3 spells CASSPSLGQGATEAFF. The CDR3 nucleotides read TGCGCCAGCAGCCCCAGCCTGGGACAGGGTGCCACTGAAGCTTTCTTT.

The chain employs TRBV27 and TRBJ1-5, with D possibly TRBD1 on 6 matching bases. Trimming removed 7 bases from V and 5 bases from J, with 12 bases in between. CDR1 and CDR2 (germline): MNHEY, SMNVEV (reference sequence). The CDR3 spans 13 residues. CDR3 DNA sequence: TGTGCCAGCACCGCTGGGGGCGATCAGCCCCAGCATTTT. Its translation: CASTAGGDQPQHF.

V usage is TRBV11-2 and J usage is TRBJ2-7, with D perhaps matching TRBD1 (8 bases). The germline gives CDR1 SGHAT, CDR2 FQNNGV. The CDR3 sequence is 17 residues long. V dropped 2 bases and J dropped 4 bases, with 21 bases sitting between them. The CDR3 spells CASSLLRDNRGGYEQYF. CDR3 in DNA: TGTGCCAGCAGCTTACTTAGGGATAACAGGGGGGGTTACGAGCAGTACTTC.

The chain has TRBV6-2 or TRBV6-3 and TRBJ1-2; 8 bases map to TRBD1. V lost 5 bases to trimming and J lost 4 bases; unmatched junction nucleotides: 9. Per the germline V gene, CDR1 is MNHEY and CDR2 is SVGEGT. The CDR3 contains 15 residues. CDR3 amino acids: CASSHLQGQVYGYTF. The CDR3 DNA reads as TGTGCCAGCAGTCACCTACAGGGACAGGTCTATGGCTACACCTTC.

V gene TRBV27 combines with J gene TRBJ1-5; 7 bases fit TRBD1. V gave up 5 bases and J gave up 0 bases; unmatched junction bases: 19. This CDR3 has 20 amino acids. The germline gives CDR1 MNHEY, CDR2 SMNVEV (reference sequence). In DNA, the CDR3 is TGTGCCAGCAGTCCCAACCCGGGACAGCCTCGCTCTGATAGCAATCAGCCCCAGCATTTT. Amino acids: CASSPNPGQPRSDSNQPQHF.

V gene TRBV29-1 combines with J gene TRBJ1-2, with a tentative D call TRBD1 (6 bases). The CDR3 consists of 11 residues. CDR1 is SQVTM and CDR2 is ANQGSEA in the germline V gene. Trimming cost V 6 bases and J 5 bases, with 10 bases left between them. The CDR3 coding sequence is TGCAGCGTCCCAGGGGCTTATGGCTACACCTTC. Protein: CSVPGAYGYTF.

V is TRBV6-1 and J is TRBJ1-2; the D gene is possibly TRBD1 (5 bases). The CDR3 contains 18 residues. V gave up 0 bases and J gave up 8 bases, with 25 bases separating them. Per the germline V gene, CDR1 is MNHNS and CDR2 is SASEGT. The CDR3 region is CASSEAILGGAFPAGYTF. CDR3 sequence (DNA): TGTGCCAGCAGTGAAGCGATCTTAGGTGGGGCTTTTCCGGCCGGCTACACCTTC.

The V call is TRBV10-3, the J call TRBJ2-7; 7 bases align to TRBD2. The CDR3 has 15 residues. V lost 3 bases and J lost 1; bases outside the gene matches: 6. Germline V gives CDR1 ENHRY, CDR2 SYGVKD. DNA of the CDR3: TGTGCCATCAGTGACAGTCCTAGCGGATCCTACGAGCAGTACTTC. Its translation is CAISDSPSGSYEQYF.

CDR3 sequence reads: CATSAPGTYEQYF. The CDR3 DNA reads TGTGCCACCAGTGCTCCCGGGACCTACGAGCAGTACTTC. The chain uses TRBV24-1 and TRBJ2-7; D might be TRBD2 (5 bases). Deletions cut 5 bases from V and 2 bases from J, with 9 bases between. The CDR3 sequence is 13 residues long. CDR1 and CDR2 from the germline V gene are KGHDR and SFDVKD.

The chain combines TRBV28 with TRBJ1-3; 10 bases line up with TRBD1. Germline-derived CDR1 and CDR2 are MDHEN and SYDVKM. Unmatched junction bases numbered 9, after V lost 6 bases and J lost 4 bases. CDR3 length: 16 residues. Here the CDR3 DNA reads TGTGCCAGCAGCCCTCACGGACAGGGGGGAGGAAACACCATATATTTT. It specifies CASSPHGQGGGNTIYF.

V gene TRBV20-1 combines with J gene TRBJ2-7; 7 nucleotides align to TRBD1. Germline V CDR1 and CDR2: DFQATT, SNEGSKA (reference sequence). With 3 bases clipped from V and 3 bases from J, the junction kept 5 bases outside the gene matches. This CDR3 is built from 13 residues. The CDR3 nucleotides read TGCAGTGCTAGTCGGGACAGCGGCTACGAGCAGTACTTC. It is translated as CSASRDSGYEQYF.

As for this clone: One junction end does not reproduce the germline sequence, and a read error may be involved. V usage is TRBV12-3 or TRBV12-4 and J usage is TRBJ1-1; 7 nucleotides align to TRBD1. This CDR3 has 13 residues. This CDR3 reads CASSQTNRGEPLF. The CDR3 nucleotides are TGTGCCAGCAGTCAAACCAACAGGGGTGAGCCCCTTTTT.

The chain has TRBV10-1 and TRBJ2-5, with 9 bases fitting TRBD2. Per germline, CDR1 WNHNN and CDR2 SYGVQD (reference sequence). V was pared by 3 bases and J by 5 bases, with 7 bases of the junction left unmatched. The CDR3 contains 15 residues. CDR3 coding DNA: TGCGCCAGCAGTGAAACAGCGGGGGGCTGGGAGACCCAGTACTTC. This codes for CASSETAGGWETQYF.